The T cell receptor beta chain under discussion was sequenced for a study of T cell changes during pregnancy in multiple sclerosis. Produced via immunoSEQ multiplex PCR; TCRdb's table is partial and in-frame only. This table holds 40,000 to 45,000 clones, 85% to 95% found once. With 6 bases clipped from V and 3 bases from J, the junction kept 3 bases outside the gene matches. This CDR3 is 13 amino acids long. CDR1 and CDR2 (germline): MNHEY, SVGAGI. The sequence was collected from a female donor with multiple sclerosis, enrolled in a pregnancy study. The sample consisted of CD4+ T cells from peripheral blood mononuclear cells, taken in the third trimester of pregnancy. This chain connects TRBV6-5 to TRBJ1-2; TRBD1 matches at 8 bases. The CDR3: CASSPTGDYGYTF. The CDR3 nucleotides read TGTGCCAGCAGCCCGACAGGGGACTATGGCTACACCTTC.